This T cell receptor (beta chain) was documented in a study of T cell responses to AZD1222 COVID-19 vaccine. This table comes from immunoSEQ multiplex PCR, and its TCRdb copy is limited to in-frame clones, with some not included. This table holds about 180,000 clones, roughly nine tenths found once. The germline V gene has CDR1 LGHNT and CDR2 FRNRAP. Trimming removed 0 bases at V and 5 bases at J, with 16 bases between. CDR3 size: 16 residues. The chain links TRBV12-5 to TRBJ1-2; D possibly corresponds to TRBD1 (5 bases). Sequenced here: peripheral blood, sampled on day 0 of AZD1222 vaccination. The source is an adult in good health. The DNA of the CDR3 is TGTGCTAGTGGTTTGGTAGGTGGTGGGGCTTGGTATGGCTACACCTTC. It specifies CASGLVGGGAWYGYTF.